This T cell receptor (beta chain) was identified in a study of cytomegalovirus exposure and HLA in healthy donors. Sequenced by immunoSEQ multiplex PCR; TCRdb stores in-frame clones only, minus some. The sample yields approximately 260,000 clones, approximately 86% seen once. In regard to this clone: The antigen is undetermined.

These donors were members of the approximately 120-subject validation cohort, a group separate from the roughly 700-subject first cohort. Trimming pared 4 bases from V and 5 bases from J, leaving 8 bases between. CDR1 SGHTA and CDR2 FQGNSA come from the germline V gene. The CDR3 runs 13 residues. Whole-study results and caveats: Usually a TCR sequence was rare, but some public TCRs were found in many donors.

The chain is built from TRBV7-2 and TRBJ2-2; D gene uncertain. The sequence derives from a woman in her 30s in good health and CMV-seropositive. The sequencing sample was made of PBMCs. CDR3 sequence (DNA): TGTGCCAGCAGCTCGCAGTGGACCGGGGAGCTGTTTTTT. Translation: CASSSQWTGELFF. The entire variable domain, with the rest obtained from reference TRBV7-2 and TRBJ2-2, is as follows: GAGVSQSPSNKVTEKGKDVELRCDPISGHTALYWYRQSLGQGLEFLIYFQGNSAPDKSGLPSDRFSAERTGGSVSTLTIQRTQQEDSAVYLCASSSQWTGELFFGEGSRLTVL.